Listed below are T cell receptor beta chains from one sample, sequenced in a study of identical twins. TCRdb re-called the 5' RACE reads through MiXCR, storing one row per CDR3 protein. The data show around 290,000 distinct CDR3 sequences, roughly 10% seen once. These data were likewise used in another study, on yellow fever vaccine responses in identical twins.

The sample consisted of CD8+ T cells sorted from blood. Receptor source: a woman in her late teens or twenties in good health. Each CDR3 is given with its conserved first and last residue. D genes are given only for firm matches. Clone sizes are given selectively: once, few, many, or a class where the clone is expanded.

D | J | V | size | DNA | CDR3
NA | TRBJ2-1 | TRBV5-1 | NA | TGCGCCAGCAGCTTGGGTCTGGGCTACAATGAGCAGTTCTTC | CASSLGLGYNEQFF
NA | TRBJ1-1 | TRBV21-1 | many | TGTGCCAGCAGCCACAGGGTTTGGACTGAAGCTTTCTTT | CASSHRVWTEAFF
NA | TRBJ2-7 | TRBV6-1 | NA | TGTGCCAGCAGCTTGCCGGGACGGCCCTACGAGCAGTACTTC | CASSLPGRPYEQYF
NA | TRBJ2-3 | TRBV11-2 | NA | TGTGCCAGCAGGGGGCGGGGAGACACAGATACGCAGTATTTT | CASRGRGDTDTQYF
NA | TRBJ2-3 | TRBV12-3/TRBV12-4 | many | TGTGCCAGCAGTTTAGACACAGATACGCAGTATTTT | CASSLDTDTQYF
TRBD1 | TRBJ1-1 | TRBV7-9 | few | TGTGCCAGCCTAGATCGGACAGGGATGAACACTGAAGCTTTCTTT | CASLDRTGMNTEAFF
TRBD1 | TRBJ2-1 | TRBV19 | NA | TGTGCCAGTAGTTGGGGACAGGGGGCATATGAGCAGTTCTTC | CASSWGQGAYEQFF
NA | TRBJ2-7 | TRBV7-3 | many | TGTGCCAGCAGCTTAACGAGGGGCTCCGAGCAGTACTTC | CASSLTRGSEQYF
NA | TRBJ2-5 | TRBV16 | NA | TGTGCCAGCAGCCAATTCATAAAACTAACCCAAGAGACCCAGTACTTC | CASSQFIKLTQETQYF
NA | TRBJ2-7 | TRBV4-1 | few | TGCGCCAGCAGCCAAGACCCAAGCGGGCCCTCCTACGAGCAGTACTTC | CASSQDPSGPSYEQYF
NA | TRBJ2-7 | TRBV5-6 | few | TGTGCCAGCAGCCAGGGGTGGCCCGACGAGCAGTACTTC | CASSQGWPDEQYF
TRBD1 | TRBJ2-7 | TRBV5-1 | few | TGCGCCAGCAGCGGACAAACAGGGGCTGGGTTCGACGAGCAGTACTTC | CASSGQTGAGFDEQYF
NA | TRBJ2-3 | TRBV7-9 | few | TGTGCCAGCAGCTTAAGACCCTGGACAGAACTCACAGATACGCAGTATTTT | CASSLRPWTELTDTQYF
NA | TRBJ1-2 | TRBV5-1 | NA | TGCGCCAGCAGCTTCGAGGGGCATGGCTACACCTTC | CASSFEGHGYTF
NA | TRBJ1-2 | TRBV28 | few | TGTGCCAGCAGTTTGCAGGGTGCGGACTATGGCTACACCTTC | CASSLQGADYGYTF
NA | TRBJ2-7 | TRBV28 | few | TGTGCCAGCAGTGGACACCGGGAGTCCTACGAGCAGTACTTC | CASSGHRESYEQYF
TRBD2 | TRBJ2-7 | TRBV4-1 | many | TGCGCCAGCAGCCAAGATAGCAGCGGGGGCTTCTCCTACGAGCAGTACTTC | CASSQDSSGGFSYEQYF
NA | TRBJ2-7 | TRBV15 | many | TGTGCCACCAGCAGAGATCGGTCCGGCTACGAGCAGTACTTC | CATSRDRSGYEQYF
NA | TRBJ2-4 | TRBV6-1 | few | TGTGCCAGCAGTGGGGGAATAGTCGAAGCCAAAAACATTCAGTACTTC | CASSGGIVEAKNIQYF
NA | TRBJ1-1 | TRBV5-6 | many | TGTGCCAGCAGCTTCGGAACAGTTCTCACTGAAGCTTTCTTT | CASSFGTVLTEAFF
NA | TRBJ2-3 | TRBV19 | few | TGTGCCAGTAGTATAGGGGTTCTGGCAGATACGCAGTATTTT | CASSIGVLADTQYF
NA | TRBJ1-1 | TRBV10-3 | many | TGTGCCATCAGTGAAGGGGTGGAGGGCACTGAAGCTTTCTTT | CAISEGVEGTEAFF
NA | TRBJ1-2 | TRBV9 | many | TGTGCCAGCAGCGCAGGACCTCTGCTCGTCTATGGCTACACCTTC | CASSAGPLLVYGYTF
TRBD2 | TRBJ2-1 | TRBV10-3 | many | TGTGCCATCAGTGATGGAACTAGCGGCCTCGTTGAGCAGTTCTTC | CAISDGTSGLVEQFF
NA | TRBJ2-7 | TRBV29-1 | many | TGCAGCGCCTTTGGGGGGCAAGAGGGGTACGAGCAGTACTTC | CSAFGGQEGYEQYF
TRBD2 | TRBJ2-1 | TRBV29-1 | few | TGCAGTCTAGCGGGCTACAATGAGCAGTTCTTC | CSLAGYNEQFF
TRBD2 | TRBJ2-7 | TRBV3-1 | NA | TGTGCCAGCAGCCAAGAACCGACTAGCGGGGGTATCGAGCAGTACTTC | CASSQEPTSGGIEQYF
NA | TRBJ2-2 | TRBV9 | few | TGTGCCAGCAGCGTATGGGACGCGAACACCGGGGAGCTGTTTTTT | CASSVWDANTGELFF
TRBD1 | TRBJ2-7 | TRBV12-3/TRBV12-4 | few | TGTGCCAACACCCCTGGACAGGGGGCTCCGCCGCAGTACTTC | CANTPGQGAPPQYF
NA | TRBJ2-1 | TRBV5-8 | NA | TGTGCCAGCAGTTATCGAACAGGGTATGAGCAGTTCTTC | CASSYRTGYEQFF
NA | TRBJ2-7 | TRBV3-1 | many | TGTGCCAGCAGCCAAGGCGGACAGTACTACGAGCAGTACTTC | CASSQGGQYYEQYF
NA | TRBJ2-7 | TRBV20-1 | many | TGCAGTGCTAGAGATCCCCCTAGCGAAGCGTCCTACGAGCAGTACTTC | CSARDPPSEASYEQYF
TRBD1 | TRBJ1-6 | TRBV7-6 | few | TGTGCCAGCAGCAGGGACAGGGATAAGATTTCACCCCTCCACTTT | CASSRDRDKISPLHF
NA | TRBJ1-1 | TRBV7-6 | NA | TGTGCCAGCAGCCAAGGGCCGGAGATAGAAGCTTTCTTT | CASSQGPEIEAFF
NA | TRBJ2-1 | TRBV29-1 | many | TGCAGCGTTGTGTTGGCAGACAATGAGCAGTTCTTC | CSVVLADNEQFF
TRBD1 | TRBJ1-4 | TRBV2 | many | TGTGCCAGCAGCTCCACCCGGGACAGGGGACGTAATGAAAAACTGTTTTTT | CASSSTRDRGRNEKLFF
NA | TRBJ1-1 | TRBV6-1 | many | TGTGCCAGCAGTACACAGGGTGTGGCCACTGAAGCTTTCTTT | CASSTQGVATEAFF
NA | TRBJ2-1 | TRBV11-2 | NA | TGTGCCAGCAGCTTATACGGGGACGCTGTGGGGAACAATGAGCAGTTCTTC | CASSLYGDAVGNNEQFF
NA | TRBJ2-7 | TRBV5-8 | few | TGTGCCAGCAGCTTGAGGCAGGAATACGAGCAGTACTTC | CASSLRQEYEQYF
NA | TRBJ2-5 | TRBV5-6 | NA | TGTGCCAGCAGCTTGGGCGCGGGCCTGGAGACCCAGTACTTC | CASSLGAGLETQYF
TRBD1 | TRBJ2-7 | TRBV5-1 | few | TGCGCCAGCAGCGACTTCCCTGACAGGGACTACGAGCAGTACTTC | CASSDFPDRDYEQYF
TRBD1 | TRBJ2-2 | TRBV20-1 | NA | TGCAGTGCTAAAGACAGGGCGAACACCGGGGAGCTGTTTTTT | CSAKDRANTGELFF
NA | TRBJ2-7 | TRBV6-1 | NA | TGTGCCAGCAGTGAAGGGCCAGCAGCCTACGAGCAGTACTTC | CASSEGPAAYEQYF
NA | TRBJ2-1 | TRBV3-1 | few | TGTGCCAGCAGCCAAGCGGCTCTGGCCTATGAGCAGTTCTTC | CASSQAALAYEQFF
TRBD1 | TRBJ2-7 | TRBV7-9 | few | TGTGCCAGCAGCTCTTGGACAGGGCCCTACGAGCAGTACTTC | CASSSWTGPYEQYF
NA | TRBJ1-5 | TRBV19 | NA | TGTGCCAGTAGTATTTCGGGGGCAAGCAATCAGCCCCAGCATTTT | CASSISGASNQPQHF
NA | TRBJ1-5 | TRBV4-2 | many | TGTGCCAGCAGCCAAGTAGAAGGGGGTGCTCAGCCCCAGCATTTT | CASSQVEGGAQPQHF
TRBD2 | TRBJ2-5 | TRBV6-5 | NA | TGTGCCAGCAGTTACAGGCGGGGGGCGGGGGAGACCCAGTACTTC | CASSYRRGAGETQYF
NA | TRBJ2-7 | TRBV20-1 | few | TGCAGTGCTAGAGATTCTTTTGGGGGATTCTCCTACGAGCAGTACTTC | CSARDSFGGFSYEQYF